This paragraph reports one T cell receptor beta chain. Germline lookup yields CDR1 SGHDT and CDR2 YYEEEE. The V and J ends lost 4 bases and 0 bases, in that order; junction bases with no gene match: 13. This CDR3 spans 17 amino acids. This record comes from a study of PD-L1 blockade in urothelial cancer. The sample's time point: pretreatment peripheral blood. Measured with immunoSEQ multiplex PCR; TCRdb has only the in-frame clones, and not every one. In the table there are tens of thousands of clones, around 83% of which are singletons. This TCR came from a man in his sixties with urothelial cancer. The chain employs TRBV5-6 and TRBJ2-7, with TRBD1 identical over 7 bases. The sample was PBMCs, taken around atezolizumab (anti-PD-L1) treatment. The CDR3 region has the DNA TGTGCCAGCAGCATGATAGGGGGCCTCCCTAGCTCCTACGAGCAGTACTTC. Its translation is CASSMIGGLPSSYEQYF.